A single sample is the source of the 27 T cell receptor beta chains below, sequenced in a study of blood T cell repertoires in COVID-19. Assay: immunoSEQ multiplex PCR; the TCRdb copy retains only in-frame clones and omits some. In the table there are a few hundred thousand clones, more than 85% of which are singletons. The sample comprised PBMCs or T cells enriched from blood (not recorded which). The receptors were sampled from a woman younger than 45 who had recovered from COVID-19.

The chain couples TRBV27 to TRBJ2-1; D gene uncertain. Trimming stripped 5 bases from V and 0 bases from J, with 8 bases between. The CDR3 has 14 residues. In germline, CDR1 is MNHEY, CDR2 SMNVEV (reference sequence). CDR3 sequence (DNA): TGTGCCAGCAGTCCCTCGAGCTCCTACAATGAGCAGTTCTTC. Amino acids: CASSPSSSYNEQFF.

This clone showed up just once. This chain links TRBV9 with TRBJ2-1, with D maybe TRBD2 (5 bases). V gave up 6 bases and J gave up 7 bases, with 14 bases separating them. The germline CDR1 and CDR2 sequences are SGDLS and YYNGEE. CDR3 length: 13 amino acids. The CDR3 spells CASTLTSGNEQFF. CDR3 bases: TGTGCCAGCACCCTAACGTCGGGGAATGAGCAGTTCTTC.

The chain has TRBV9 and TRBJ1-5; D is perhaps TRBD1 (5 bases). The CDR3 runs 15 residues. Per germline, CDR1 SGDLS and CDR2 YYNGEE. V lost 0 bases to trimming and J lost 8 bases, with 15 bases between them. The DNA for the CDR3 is TGTGCCAGCAGCGTAGCTGGAGGGGCGGGGGAGCCCCAGCATTTT. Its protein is CASSVAGGAGEPQHF.

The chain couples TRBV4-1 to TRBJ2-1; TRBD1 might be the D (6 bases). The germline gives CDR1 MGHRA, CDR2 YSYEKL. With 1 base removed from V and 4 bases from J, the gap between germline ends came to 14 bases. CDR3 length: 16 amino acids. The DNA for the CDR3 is TGCGCCAGCAGCCAAGCGCCGGGACACTGGTACAATGAGCAGTTCTTC. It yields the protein CASSQAPGHWYNEQFF.

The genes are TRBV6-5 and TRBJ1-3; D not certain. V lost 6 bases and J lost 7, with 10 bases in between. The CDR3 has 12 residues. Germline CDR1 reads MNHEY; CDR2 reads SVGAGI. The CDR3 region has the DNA TGTGCCAGCAGGGAGCCCGGGAACACCATATATTTT. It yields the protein CASREPGNTIYF.

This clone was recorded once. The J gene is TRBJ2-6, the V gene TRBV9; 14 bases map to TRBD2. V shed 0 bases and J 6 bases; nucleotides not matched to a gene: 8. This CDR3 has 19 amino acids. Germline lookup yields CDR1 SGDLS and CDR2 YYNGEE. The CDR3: CASSVATGLAGAMANVLTF. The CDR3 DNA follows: TGTGCCAGCAGCGTAGCTACGGGACTAGCGGGGGCTATGGCCAACGTCCTGACTTTC.

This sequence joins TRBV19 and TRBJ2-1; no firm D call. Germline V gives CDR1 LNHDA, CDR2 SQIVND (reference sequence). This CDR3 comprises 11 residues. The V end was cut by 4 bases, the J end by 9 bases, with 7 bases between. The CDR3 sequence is CASSTPGEQFF. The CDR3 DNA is TGTGCCAGTAGTACCCCAGGTGAGCAGTTCTTC.

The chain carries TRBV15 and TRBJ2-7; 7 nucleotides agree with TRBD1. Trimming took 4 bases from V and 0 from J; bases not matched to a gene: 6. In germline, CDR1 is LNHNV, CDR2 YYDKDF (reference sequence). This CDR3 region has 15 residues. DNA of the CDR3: TGTGCCACCAGCAAAGGACAGGACCGCTCCTACGAGCAGTACTTC. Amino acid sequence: CATSKGQDRSYEQYF.

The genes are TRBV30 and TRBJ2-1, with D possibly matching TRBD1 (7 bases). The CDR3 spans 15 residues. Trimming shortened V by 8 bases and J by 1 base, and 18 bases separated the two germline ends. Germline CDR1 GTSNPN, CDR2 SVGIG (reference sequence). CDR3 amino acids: CAGEVWGQSYNEQFF. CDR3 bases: TGTGCCGGGGAGGTGTGGGGACAGTCCTACAATGAGCAGTTCTTC.

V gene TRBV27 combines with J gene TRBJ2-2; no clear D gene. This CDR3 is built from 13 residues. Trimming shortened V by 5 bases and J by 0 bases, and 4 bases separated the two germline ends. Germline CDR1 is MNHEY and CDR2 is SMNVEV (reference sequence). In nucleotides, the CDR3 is TGTGCCAGCAGTCCCACGAACACCGGGGAGCTGTTTTTT. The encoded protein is CASSPTNTGELFF.

The CDR3 nucleotides are TGTGCCAGCAGCCGCCACCTCACTAGCGGGAGAGGGTACAATGAGCAGTTCTTC. Protein sequence: CASSRHLTSGRGYNEQFF. This chain uses TRBV13 with TRBJ2-1; 11 bases line up with TRBD2. CDR1 and CDR2 from the germline V gene are PRHDT and FYEKMQ (reference sequence). Unmatched junction bases numbered 13, after V lost 5 bases and J lost 4 bases. This CDR3 is 18 amino acids long.

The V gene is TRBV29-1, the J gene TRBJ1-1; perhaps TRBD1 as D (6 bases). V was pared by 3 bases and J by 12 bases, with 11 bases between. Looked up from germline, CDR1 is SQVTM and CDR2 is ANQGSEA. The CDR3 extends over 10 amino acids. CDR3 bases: TGCAGCGTTGACAGGGGAACAACTTTCTTT. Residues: CSVDRGTTFF.

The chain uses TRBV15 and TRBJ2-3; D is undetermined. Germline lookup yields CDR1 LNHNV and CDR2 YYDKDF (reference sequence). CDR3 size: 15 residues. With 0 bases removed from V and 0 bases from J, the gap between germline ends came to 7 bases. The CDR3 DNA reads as TGTGCCACCAGCAGAGATCACGGTAGCACAGATACGCAGTATTTT. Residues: CATSRDHGSTDTQYF. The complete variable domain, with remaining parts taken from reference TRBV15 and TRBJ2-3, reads DAMVIQNPRYQVTQFGKPVTLSCSQTLNHNVMYWYQQKSSQAPKLLFHYYDKDFNNEADTPDNFQSRRPNTSFCFLDIRSPGLGDTAMYLCATSRDHGSTDTQYFGPGTRLTVL.

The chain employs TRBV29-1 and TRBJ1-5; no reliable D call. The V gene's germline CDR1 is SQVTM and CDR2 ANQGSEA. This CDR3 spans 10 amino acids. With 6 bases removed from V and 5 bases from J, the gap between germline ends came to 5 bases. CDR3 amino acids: CSVGDQPQHF. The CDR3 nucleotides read TGCAGCGTCGGGGATCAGCCCCAGCATTTT.

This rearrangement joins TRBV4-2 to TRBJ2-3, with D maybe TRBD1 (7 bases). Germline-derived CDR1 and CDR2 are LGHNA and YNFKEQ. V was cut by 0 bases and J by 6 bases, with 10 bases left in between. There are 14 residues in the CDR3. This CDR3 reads CASSQDAGGDTQYF. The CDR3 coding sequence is TGTGCCAGCAGCCAAGATGCAGGGGGGGATACGCAGTATTTT.

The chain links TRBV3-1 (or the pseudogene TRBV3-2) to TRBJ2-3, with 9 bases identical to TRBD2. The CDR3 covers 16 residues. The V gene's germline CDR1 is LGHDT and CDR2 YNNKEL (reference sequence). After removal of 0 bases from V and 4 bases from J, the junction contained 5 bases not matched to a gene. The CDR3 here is CASSQDSGGYADTQYF. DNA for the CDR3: TGTGCCAGCAGCCAAGATAGCGGGGGTTACGCAGATACGCAGTATTTT.

CDR3 residues: CASSGTSTVSYNEQFF. DNA for the CDR3: TGTGCCAGCAGCGGGACTAGCACTGTTTCCTACAATGAGCAGTTCTTC. The chain has TRBV9 and TRBJ2-1; TRBD2 matches 8 bases. Per germline, CDR1 SGDLS and CDR2 YYNGEE. After removal of 3 bases from V and 1 base from J, the junction contained 6 bases not matched to a gene. The CDR3 runs to 16 residues.

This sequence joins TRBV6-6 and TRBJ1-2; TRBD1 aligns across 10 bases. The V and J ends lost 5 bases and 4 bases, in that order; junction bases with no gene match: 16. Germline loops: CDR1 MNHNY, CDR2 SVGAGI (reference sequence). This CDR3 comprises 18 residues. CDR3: CASSRTTGGNLIGYGYTF. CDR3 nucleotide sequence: TGTGCCAGCAGTCGAACGACAGGGGGCAATCTTATTGGCTATGGCTACACCTTC.

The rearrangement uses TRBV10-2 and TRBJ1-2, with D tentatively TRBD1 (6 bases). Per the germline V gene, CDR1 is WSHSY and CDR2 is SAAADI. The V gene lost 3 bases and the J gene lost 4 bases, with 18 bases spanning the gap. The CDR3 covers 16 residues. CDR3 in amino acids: CASSDYPTGDLYGYTF. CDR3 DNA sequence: TGCGCCAGCAGTGATTACCCGACAGGAGATCTCTATGGCTACACCTTC.

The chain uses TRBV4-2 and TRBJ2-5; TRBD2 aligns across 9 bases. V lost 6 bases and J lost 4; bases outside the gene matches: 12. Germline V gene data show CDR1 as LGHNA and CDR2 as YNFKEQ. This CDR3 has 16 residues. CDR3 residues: CASRASGVQGGETQYF. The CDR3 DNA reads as TGTGCCAGCAGGGCTAGCGGGGTACAGGGAGGAGAGACCCAGTACTTC.

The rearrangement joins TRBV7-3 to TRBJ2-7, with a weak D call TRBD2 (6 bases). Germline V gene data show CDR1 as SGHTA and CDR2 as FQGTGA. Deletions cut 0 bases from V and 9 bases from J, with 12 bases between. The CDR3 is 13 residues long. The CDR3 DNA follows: TGTGCCAGCAGCTTAACTTCCCAGGGAGGGCAGTACTTC. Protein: CASSLTSQGGQYF. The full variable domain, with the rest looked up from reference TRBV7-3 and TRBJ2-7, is GAGVSQTPSNKVTEKGKYVELRCDPISGHTALYWYRQSLGQGPEFLIYFQGTGAADDSGLPNDRFFAVRPEGSVSTLKIQRTERGDSAVYLCASSLTSQGGQYFGPGTRLTVT.

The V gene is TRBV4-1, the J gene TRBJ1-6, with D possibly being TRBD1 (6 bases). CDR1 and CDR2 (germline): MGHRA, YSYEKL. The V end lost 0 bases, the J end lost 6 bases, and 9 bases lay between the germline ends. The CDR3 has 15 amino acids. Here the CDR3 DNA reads TGCGCCAGCAGCCAAGATGGGGGCGTTAATTCACCCCTCCACTTT. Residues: CASSQDGGVNSPLHF.

CDR3 nucleotide sequence: TGCGCCAGCAGCCAGATACAGGGTTTGTCAAGGGAGACCCAGTACTTC. This gives the protein CASSQIQGLSRETQYF. The chain employs TRBV4-1 and TRBJ2-5; the D gene is possibly TRBD1 (6 bases). Germline CDR1 MGHRA, CDR2 YSYEKL. V dropped 3 bases and J dropped 5 bases, with 19 bases sitting between them. The length of the CDR3 is 16 residues.

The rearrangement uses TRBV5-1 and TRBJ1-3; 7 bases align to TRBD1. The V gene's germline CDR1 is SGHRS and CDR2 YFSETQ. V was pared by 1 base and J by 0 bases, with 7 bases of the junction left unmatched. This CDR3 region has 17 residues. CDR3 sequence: CASSLTMGQSSGNTIYF. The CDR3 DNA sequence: TGCGCCAGCAGCTTGACAATGGGACAGAGCTCTGGAAACACCATATATTTT.

In nucleotides, the CDR3 is TGTGCCAGTAGGGAATCCGGTTGGGGACTAGCGGGAGCAGATACGCAGTATTTT. Translated: CASRESGWGLAGADTQYF. The gene calls are TRBV19 and TRBJ2-3, with 14 bases identical to TRBD2. The ends lost 6 bases at V and 4 bases at J; junction bases unmatched: 12. Germline CDR1 LNHDA, CDR2 SQIVND (reference sequence). The CDR3 totals 18 residues.

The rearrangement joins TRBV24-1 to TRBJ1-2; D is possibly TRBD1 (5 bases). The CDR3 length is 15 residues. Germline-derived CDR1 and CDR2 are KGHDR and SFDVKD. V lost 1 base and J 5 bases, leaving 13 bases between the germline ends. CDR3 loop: CATSDLSGKGYGYTF. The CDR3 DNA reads TGTGCCACCAGTGATTTATCAGGGAAAGGATATGGCTACACCTTC.

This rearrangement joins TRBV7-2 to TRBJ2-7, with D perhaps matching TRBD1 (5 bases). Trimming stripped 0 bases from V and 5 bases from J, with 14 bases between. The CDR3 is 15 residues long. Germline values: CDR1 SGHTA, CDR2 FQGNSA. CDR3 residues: CASSLALGQLNEQYF. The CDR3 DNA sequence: TGTGCCAGCAGCTTAGCGCTGGGGCAGCTCAACGAGCAGTACTTC.